This entry lists 14 T cell receptor beta chains sequenced from one sample in a study of identical twins' blood T cells. MiXCR was run by TCRdb on the 5' RACE reads, yielding one entry per CDR3 protein. The sample gives 350,000 to 450,000 distinct CDR3 sequences, 28% of which show up once; approximately 6.6% is in the top ten. The sample consisted of PBMCs. The receptors shown here come from a woman aged 18-49 years in good health.

The chain couples TRBV20-1 to TRBJ1-2, with a tentative D call TRBD1 (5 bases). The CDR3 totals 15 residues. Trimming cost V 2 bases and J 4 bases, with 17 bases left between them. Looked up from germline, CDR1 is DFQATT and CDR2 is SNEGSKA (reference sequence). This CDR3 is CSARYRDPSSYGYTF. CDR3 bases: TGCAGTGCTAGATATCGGGACCCTTCAAGCTATGGCTACACCTTC.

The chain carries TRBV7-9 and TRBJ1-2; 10 bases line up with TRBD1. Trimming at V came to 5 bases and at J to 5 bases, leaving 8 bases not matched to a gene. The germline gives CDR1 SEHNR, CDR2 FQNEAQ (reference sequence). The CDR3 spans 15 residues. CDR3 nucleotide sequence: TGTGCCAGCAGCACGGGGACAGGGGAACTATATGGCTACACCTTC. This gives the protein CASSTGTGELYGYTF.

Here the CDR3 reads CASSETGNEQYF. CDR3 coding DNA: TGTGCCAGCAGCGAGACAGGGAACGAGCAGTACTTC. This chain connects TRBV9 to TRBJ2-7; 7 bases are a match to TRBD1. Germline CDR1 SGDLS, CDR2 YYNGEE. J gave up 5 bases and V 3 bases, and 2 bases lay outside the gene matches. This CDR3 comprises 12 residues.

This clonotype turned up a few times. The chain combines TRBV11-2 with TRBJ2-7; 7 bases fit TRBD1. J was trimmed by 2 bases and V by 6 bases; bases with no gene match: 7. CDR1 SGHAT and CDR2 FQNNGV come from the germline V gene. The CDR3 has 14 residues. CDR3 coding DNA: TGTGCCAGCAGAAAATGGGACAGCGCCTACGAGCAGTACTTC. Translation: CASRKWDSAYEQYF.

The chain uses TRBV20-1 and TRBJ2-1; D perhaps matches TRBD2 (5 bases). Germline V gene lookup returns CDR1 DFQATT and CDR2 SNEGSKA (reference sequence). The CDR3 is 15 residues long. Trimming removed 0 bases from V and 9 bases from J, with 18 bases in between. Here the CDR3 reads CSARDWAVGNSEQFF. In nucleotides, the CDR3 is TGCAGTGCTAGAGATTGGGCAGTCGGGAACAGTGAGCAGTTCTTC.

The chain has TRBV13 and TRBJ2-3, with no clear D. The V gene's germline CDR1 is PRHDT and CDR2 FYEKMQ (reference sequence). The CDR3 sequence is 14 residues long. Trimming shortened V by 7 bases and J by 0 bases, and 11 bases separated the two germline ends. CDR3 nucleotides: TGTGCCAGCATGAAGGCAACTAGCACAGATACGCAGTATTTT. It is translated as CASMKATSTDTQYF.

This clonotype turned up a few times. The gene calls are TRBV20-1 and TRBJ1-1; D perhaps matches TRBD1 (6 bases). CDR1 is DFQATT and CDR2 is SNEGSKA in the germline V gene (reference sequence). Between the trimmed V and J ends, which lost 1 base and 1 base, there was a span of 13 bases. This CDR3 comprises 15 residues. As DNA, the CDR3 is TGCAGTGCTAGAGTCGGGGGCTACAGGAACACTGAAGCTTTCTTT. It yields the protein CSARVGGYRNTEAFF.

The V call is TRBV12-3 or TRBV12-4, the J call TRBJ2-2; tentatively, D is TRBD2 (5 bases). V lost 4 bases, J lost 4 bases, and 10 bases lay in between. This CDR3 region has 14 residues. The CDR3 spells CASSYGGPTGELFF. Here the CDR3 DNA reads TGTGCCAGCAGTTATGGAGGACCCACCGGGGAGCTGTTTTTT.

This clonotype was counted only a few times. The chain couples TRBV6-2 or TRBV6-3 to TRBJ1-5; D uncertain. CDR1 is MNHEY, CDR2 SVGEGT, per germline. The CDR3 length is 14 residues. V was pared by 0 bases and J by 5 bases, with 8 bases between. CDR3 coding DNA: TGTGCCAGCAGTTACTCGTCCTCATATCAGCCCCAGCATTTT. It specifies CASSYSSSYQPQHF.

The sample holds many counts of this clonotype. The chain has TRBV6-2 or TRBV6-3 and TRBJ1-1; D is perhaps TRBD1 (6 bases). The germline gives CDR1 MNHEY, CDR2 SVGEGT. The CDR3 has 13 amino acids. V lost 6 bases, J lost 4 bases, and 12 bases lay in between. CDR3 residues: CASRSQGLTEAFF. The CDR3 nucleotides are TGTGCCAGCAGATCACAGGGTCTCACTGAAGCTTTCTTT.

In DNA form, the CDR3 reads TGTGCCAGCAAAGCGACAGGGACAAGCTATGGCTACACCTTC. Protein: CASKATGTSYGYTF. The chain has TRBV6-6 and TRBJ1-2; 7 bases fit TRBD1. The CDR3 totals 14 residues. The junction had 9 bases not matched to a gene; V was cut back by 7 bases and J by 4 bases. CDR1 is MNHNY, CDR2 SVGAGI, per germline (reference sequence).

V is TRBV5-1 and J is TRBJ1-1, with 8 bases lining up with TRBD1. The CDR3 consists of 14 residues. Trimming at V came to 2 bases and at J to 9 bases, leaving 9 bases not matched to a gene. Germline V gene lookup returns CDR1 SGHRS and CDR2 YFSETQ. The CDR3 bases are TGCGCCAGCAGCTTAAACCGGGACAGGCTCAAAGCTTTCTTT. Protein sequence: CASSLNRDRLKAFF.

This clonotype was detected only a few times. The chain carries TRBV29-1 and TRBJ1-2; no firm D call. Trimming removed 5 bases from V and 7 bases from J, with 14 bases in between. This CDR3 contains 12 residues. CDR1 SQVTM and CDR2 ANQGSEA come from the germline V gene. This CDR3 is CSVLGEEGGYTF. The CDR3 coding sequence is TGCAGCGTTTTAGGAGAAGAAGGTGGCTACACCTTC. The full variable domain, with the rest looked up from reference TRBV29-1 and TRBJ1-2, is SAVISQKPSRDICQRGTSLTIQCQVDSQVTMMFWYRQQPGQSLTLIATANQGSEATYESGFVIDKFPISRPNLTFSTLTVSNMSPEDSSIYLCSVLGEEGGYTFGSGTRLTVV.

Points on this clonotype: Mismatch with germline at one junction end may stem from a read error. The chain couples TRBV4-3 to TRBJ1-1; D is unclear. CDR1 is LGHNA, CDR2 YSLEER, per germline. CDR3 length equals 16 residues. The CDR3 sequence is CVSSHLSGLRGTEAFF. For the CDR3, the DNA is TGCGTCAGCAGCCACCTATCCGGCCTGCGGGGCACTGAAGCTTTCTTT.